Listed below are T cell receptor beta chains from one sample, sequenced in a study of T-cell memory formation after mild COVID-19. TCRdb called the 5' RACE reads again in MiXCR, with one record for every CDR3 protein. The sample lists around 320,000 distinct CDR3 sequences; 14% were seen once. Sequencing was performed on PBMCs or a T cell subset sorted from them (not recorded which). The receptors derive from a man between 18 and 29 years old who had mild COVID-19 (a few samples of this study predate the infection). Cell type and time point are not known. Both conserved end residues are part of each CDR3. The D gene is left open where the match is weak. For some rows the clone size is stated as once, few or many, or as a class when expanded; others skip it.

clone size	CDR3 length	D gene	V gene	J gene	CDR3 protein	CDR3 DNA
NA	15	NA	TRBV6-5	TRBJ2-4	CASSYSYGFKNIQYF	TGTGCCAGCAGTTACTCTTACGGGTTCAAAAACATTCAGTACTTC
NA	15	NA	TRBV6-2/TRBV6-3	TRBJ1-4	CASSYSTGDNEKLFF	TGTGCCAGCAGTTACTCGACCGGGGATAATGAAAAACTGTTTTTT
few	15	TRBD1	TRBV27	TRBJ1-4	CASSFREGASGKLFF	TGTGCCAGCAGTTTCCGGGAGGGGGCAAGTGGAAAACTGTTTTTT
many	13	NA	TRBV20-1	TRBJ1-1	CSASHSLNTEAFF	TGCAGTGCTAGTCACAGCCTGAACACTGAAGCTTTCTTT
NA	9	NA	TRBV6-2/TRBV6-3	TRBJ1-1	CASRHGPFF	TGTGCCAGCAGACACGGGCCTTTCTTT
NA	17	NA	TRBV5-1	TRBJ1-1	CASSLGWNDGLNTEAFF	TGCGCCAGCAGCTTGGGTTGGAACGACGGCTTGAACACTGAAGCTTTCTTT
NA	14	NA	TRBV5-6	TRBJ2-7	CASSLAGRSYEQYF	TGTGCCAGCAGCTTGGCGGGACGGTCGTACGAGCAGTACTTC
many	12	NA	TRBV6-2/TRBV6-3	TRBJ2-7	CASSYRDYEQYF	TGTGCCAGCAGTTACAGGGACTACGAGCAGTACTTC
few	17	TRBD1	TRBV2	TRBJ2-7	CASRVIDRGQRGYEQYF	TGTGCCAGCAGGGTTATCGACAGGGGGCAACGGGGCTACGAGCAGTACTTC
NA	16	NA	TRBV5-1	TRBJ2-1	CASSSRMGEAYNEQFF	TGCGCCAGCAGCTCTCGGATGGGGGAGGCATACAATGAGCAGTTCTTC
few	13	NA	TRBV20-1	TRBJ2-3	CSARDPRTDTQYF	TGCAGTGCTAGAGACCCCCGCACAGATACGCAGTATTTT
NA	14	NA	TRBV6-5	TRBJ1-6	CASSSPWVNSPLHF	TGTGCCAGCAGTTCTCCCTGGGTTAATTCACCCCTCCACTTT
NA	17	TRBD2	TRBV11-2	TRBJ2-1	CASSLASGGPLYNEQFF	TGTGCCAGCAGCTTAGCCAGCGGGGGGCCACTCTACAATGAGCAGTTCTTC
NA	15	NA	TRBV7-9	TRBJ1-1	CASSRHAGQNTEAFF	TGTGCCAGCAGTCGACACGCGGGACAGAACACTGAAGCTTTCTTT